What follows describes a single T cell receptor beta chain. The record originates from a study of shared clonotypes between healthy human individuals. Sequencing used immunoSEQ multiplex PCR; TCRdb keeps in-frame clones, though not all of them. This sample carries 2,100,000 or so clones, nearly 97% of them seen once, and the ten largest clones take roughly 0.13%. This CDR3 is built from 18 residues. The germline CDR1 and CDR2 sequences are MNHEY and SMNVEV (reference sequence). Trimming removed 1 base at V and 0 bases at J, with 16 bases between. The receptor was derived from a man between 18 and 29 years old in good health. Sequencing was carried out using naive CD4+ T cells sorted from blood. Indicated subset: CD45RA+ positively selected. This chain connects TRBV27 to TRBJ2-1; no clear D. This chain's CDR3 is CASSLFTLPVSSYNEQFF. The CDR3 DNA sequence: TGTGCCAGCAGTTTATTTACCCTTCCGGTTAGCTCCTACAATGAGCAGTTCTTC.